What follows describes a single TCR beta chain. This specimen belongs to a study of OX40 agonist ivuxolimab in advanced cancers. Study background: It was ivuxolimab, an agonistic anti-OX40 (CD134) antibody, that patients were treated with.

Germline-derived CDR1 and CDR2 are SGHRS and YFSETQ. V shed 4 bases and J 4 bases; nucleotides not matched to a gene: 10. CDR3 size: 16 residues. Measured with immunoSEQ multiplex PCR; TCRdb has only the in-frame clones, and not every one. The table records more than 85,000 clones, around nine tenths of them present only once. The V and J genes are TRBV5-1 and TRBJ1-4; 7 bases map to TRBD1. The source was CD4+ or CD8+ T cells sorted from blood, collected in a trial of the OX40 agonist ivuxolimab. This sequence originates from an adult with an advanced solid tumor such as melanoma, head and neck, liver or kidney cancer. The CDR3 sequence is CASSQMRDSGNEKLFF. In DNA form, the CDR3 reads TGCGCCAGCAGCCAGATGAGGGACAGCGGTAATGAAAAACTGTTTTTT.